This T cell receptor (beta chain) stems from a study of control samples from healthy donors and cancer patients. The repertoire was sequenced with immunoSEQ multiplex PCR; TCRdb's copy has only in-frame clones and lacks some. The sample shows 90,000 to 150,000 clones, approximately 90% of them seen only once. The V gene's germline CDR1 is LNHDA and CDR2 SQIVND (reference sequence). V lost 7 bases and J 2 bases, leaving 14 bases between the germline ends. The length of the CDR3 is 14 residues. This clone was picked up one time. The J gene is TRBJ1-2, the V gene TRBV19; D unclear. The sample was blood. The receptor's source is a man between 40 and 49 years old in good health. The CDR3 DNA follows: TGTGCCAGTACCCTGAGCGGGAGAAACTATGGCTACACCTTC. As protein: CASTLSGRNYGYTF.